Listed below are T cell receptor beta chains from one sample, sequenced in a study of cytomegalovirus exposure and HLA in healthy donors. Only in-frame clones appear in the TCRdb table, and some are missing; sequencing was by immunoSEQ multiplex PCR. The table lists more than 90,000 clones, roughly 68% of them singletons. The sequenced sample consisted of PBMCs. These receptors were collected from a woman aged 30 to 39 in good health and CMV-seronegative. Each CDR3 is given without its conserved first and last residue. The size entry is marked missing in some rows and otherwise reads once, few, many or a size class.

abundance,j_gene,v_gene,CDR3aa
NA,TRBJ1-1,TRBV9,ASSPRGTGFTEAF
few,TRBJ2-4,TRBV6-6,ASRRGPTRDKNIQY
once,TRBJ1-2,TRBV6-5,ASSYTRNYGYT
NA,TRBJ1-3,TRBV9,ASNRFGNTIY
NA,TRBJ2-4,TRBV5-1,ASSQDTGTPKNIQY
NA,TRBJ1-1,TRBV7-9,ASRTMTGRNTEAF
few,TRBJ2-3,TRBV2,ASMTGGVSTDTQY
few,TRBJ2-2,TRBV15,ATTQSNTGELF
NA,TRBJ1-6,TRBV5-8,ASSLAMTGSRSPLH
NA,TRBJ2-1,TRBV7-3,ASSITSGIYNEQF
NA,TRBJ1-3,TRBV29-1,SVELQFSGNTIY
few,TRBJ1-1,TRBV6-6,ASINGNTEAF
NA,TRBJ2-1,TRBV5-4,ASRPGGPGYNEQF
NA,TRBJ2-1,TRBV4-3,ASSQDTRLSSYNEQF
NA,TRBJ2-7,TRBV18,ASEKTSGRGEQY
NA,TRBJ2-7,TRBV30,AWETGSSYEQY
NA,TRBJ2-2,TRBV18,ASSPLQGARDTGELF
NA,TRBJ2-3,TRBV7-2,ASSPSGRAYP
NA,TRBJ1-2,TRBV15,ATSRDPAGGGYGYT
NA,TRBJ1-2,TRBV6-1,ASSEEYDRVGGYT
NA,TRBJ2-5,TRBV29-1,SVEIGRETQY
NA,TRBJ2-1,TRBV4-1,ASGLGGASYNEQF
NA,TRBJ2-1,TRBV4-1,ASSHGAGVRDEQF
NA,TRBJ2-7,TRBV10-3,AISPGLAGDYEQY
NA,TRBJ1-2,TRBV28,ASSPGQNYGYT
NA,TRBJ1-2,TRBV21-1,ASSPLRTNYGYT
NA,TRBJ1-1,TRBV10-3,AISESFTEAF
NA,TRBJ2-7,TRBV6-1,ASSRDSTYEQY
NA,TRBJ2-6,TRBV9,ASSASPGGVWALSGANVLT
NA,TRBJ2-7,TRBV6-5,ASSYKREGLYEQY
few,TRBJ2-5,TRBV11-2,ASSISETQY
NA,TRBJ2-1,TRBV5-1,ASSLGGTGSYNEQF
NA,TRBJ2-1,TRBV14,ASRPSGRGHEQF
few,TRBJ2-7,TRBV6-6,ASSSGLALFTYEQY
NA,TRBJ2-1,TRBV4-3,ASSPVVDRGNEQF
NA,TRBJ1-2,TRBV9,ASSVDNRDYGYT
NA,TRBJ1-2,TRBV10-3,AISEDRVYGYT
few,TRBJ1-5,TRBV7-6,ASSFGSLDQPQH
NA,TRBJ2-3,TRBV7-3,ASSRGLYTDTQY
NA,TRBJ1-1,TRBV19,ASLGQLAF
few,TRBJ1-2,TRBV13,ASSLGSGGLST
NA,TRBJ1-2,TRBV28,ASSLSGTGATNYGYT